The 18 T cell receptor beta chains presented below share a single source sample, sequenced in a study of blood T cell repertoires in COVID-19. Only in-frame clones appear in the TCRdb table, and some are missing; sequencing was by immunoSEQ multiplex PCR. Of about 190,000 clones in the sample, about 83% were seen once. Specimen: peripheral blood. These receptors all come from a woman in her sixties or seventies with active or convalescent COVID-19.

In DNA form, the CDR3 reads TGTGCCAGCAGGCCGGGACAGCCCCCCTACGAGCAGTACTTC. Its translation: CASRPGQPPYEQYF. The V gene is TRBV28, the J gene TRBJ2-7; TRBD1 agrees at 7 bases. This CDR3 has 14 amino acids. Germline V gene lookup returns CDR1 MDHEN and CDR2 SYDVKM. V lost 6 bases, J lost 2 bases, and 7 bases stayed unmatched. Looking up the rest from reference TRBV28 and TRBJ2-7 gives the full variable domain: DVKVTQSSRYLVKRTGEKVFLECVQDMDHENMFWYRQDPGLGLRLIYFSYDVKMKEKGDIPEGYSVSREKKERFSLILESASTNQTSMYLCASRPGQPPYEQYFGPGTRLTVT.

J is TRBJ2-1 and V is TRBV19; 8 nucleotides match TRBD2. The CDR3 runs to 18 residues. Germline V CDR1 and CDR2: LNHDA, SQIVND (reference sequence). The J segment lost 1 base and the V segment lost 4 bases, leaving 12 bases of the junction unmatched. CDR3 protein: CASSNYLRPGGSYNEQFF. CDR3 sequence (DNA): TGTGCCAGTAGTAACTACCTAAGGCCGGGAGGGTCCTACAATGAGCAGTTCTTC.

The chain joins TRBV6-6 to TRBJ1-5; D is perhaps TRBD1 (5 bases). Deletions cut 6 bases from V and 2 bases from J, with 17 bases between. The CDR3 loop spans 16 amino acids. CDR1 is MNHNY, CDR2 SVGAGI, per germline (reference sequence). CDR3 bases: TGTGCCAGCAGCCGTAGGGGCCTAGGGGGCAATCAGCCCCAGCATTTT. Translating gives CASSRRGLGGNQPQHF.

The rearrangement links TRBV15 to TRBJ1-5; TRBD1 aligns across 7 bases. Trimming at V came to 0 bases and at J to 0 bases, leaving 17 bases not matched to a gene. The CDR3 runs to 21 residues. CDR1 LNHNV and CDR2 YYDKDF come from the germline V gene (reference sequence). This CDR3 reads CATSRDRSVVGTEYSNQPQHF. CDR3 DNA: TGTGCCACCAGCAGAGATAGAAGTGTCGTCGGGACAGAATATAGCAATCAGCCCCAGCATTTT.

The V gene is TRBV2, the J gene TRBJ2-7; maybe TRBD1 (5 bases). The V and J ends lost 4 bases and 5 bases respectively, with 12 bases between them. Germline-derived CDR1 and CDR2 are SNHLY and FYNNEI. CDR3 size: 13 residues. CDR3 protein: CASSGSRVDEQYF. The CDR3 DNA follows: TGTGCCAGCAGTGGGTCCAGGGTTGACGAGCAGTACTTC.

V usage is TRBV3-1 (or the pseudogene TRBV3-2) and J usage is TRBJ2-7, with TRBD2 matching over 7 bases. Germline CDR1 and CDR2: LGHDT and YNNKEL (reference sequence). The CDR3 consists of 14 residues. V was clipped by 3 bases and J by 2 bases; unmatched bases: 4. The CDR3 DNA sequence: TGTGCCAGCAGCCAGGTTAGCGGGCCCTACGAGCAGTACTTC. Its protein is CASSQVSGPYEQYF.

The V call is TRBV18, the J call TRBJ1-1; no clear D. Germline V gene sequence: CDR1 KGHSH, CDR2 LQKENI. This CDR3 comprises 16 residues. Trimming pared 3 bases from V and 1 base from J, leaving 15 bases between. This chain's CDR3 is CASSPREARGNTEAFF. The CDR3 DNA is TGTGCCAGCTCACCGAGGGAGGCCCGAGGGAACACTGAAGCTTTCTTT.

This sequence joins TRBV6-5 and TRBJ2-7, with TRBD1 matching over 7 bases. Trimming took 6 bases from V and 3 from J; bases not matched to a gene: 8. The CDR3 is made up of 14 amino acids. Germline loops: CDR1 MNHEY, CDR2 SVGAGI. CDR3 in DNA: TGTGCCAGCAGCTCGATGGGACAGTACTACGAGCAGTACTTC. This gives the protein CASSSMGQYYEQYF.

In nucleotides, the CDR3 is TGTGCCAGCAGCAAGAGGACAGCCTGTGCTGAAAAACTGTTTTTT. Its translation is CASSKRTACAEKLFF. The chain is built from TRBV21-1 and TRBJ1-4; whether TRBD1, the table's D call, matches the DNA was not checked. TRBV21-1 is deemed a pseudogene. The CDR3 runs 15 residues.

The genes are TRBV5-4 and TRBJ2-5; D possibly corresponds to TRBD2 (5 bases). The CDR3 totals 14 residues. The germline V gene has CDR1 SGHNT and CDR2 YYREEE (reference sequence). Trimming pared 0 bases from V and 5 bases from J, leaving 11 bases between. CDR3 coding DNA: TGTGCCAGCAGCTTGGACTCTCTAGCCGAGACCCAGTACTTC. Translated, it gives CASSLDSLAETQYF.

A remark on this clone: Other nucleotide sequences from this sample produce the same CDR3. The chain links TRBV7-3 to TRBJ2-2; 8 positions agree with TRBD2. There are 15 residues in the CDR3. The ends lost 2 bases at V and 1 base at J; junction bases unmatched: 0. The germline gives CDR1 SGHTA, CDR2 FQGTGA. The CDR3 DNA reads as TGTGCCAGCAGCTTAGCGGGAGGGAACACCGGGGAGCTGTTTTTT. It codes for CASSLAGGNTGELFF.

This clone was seen only once. The chain recombines TRBV6-5 with TRBJ2-3; D gene uncertain. In germline, CDR1 is MNHEY, CDR2 SVGAGI. This CDR3 has 13 amino acids. V was trimmed by 6 bases and J by 1 base, leaving 8 bases between them. CDR3 amino acids: CASSPPGTDTQYF. In nucleotides, the CDR3 is TGTGCCAGCAGCCCCCCCGGCACAGATACGCAGTATTTT.

This clone has just a few counts. The rearrangement links TRBV2 to TRBJ2-7; no definite D call. The germline V gene has CDR1 SNHLY and CDR2 FYNNEI. V was pared by 2 bases and J by 2 bases, with 13 bases between. The length of the CDR3 is 15 residues. In DNA form, the CDR3 reads TGTGCCAGCAGTGAATCGAGCGTACCGACCTACGAGCAGTACTTC. It translates to CASSESSVPTYEQYF.

The V and J genes are TRBV19 and TRBJ1-2; 12 nucleotides align to TRBD1. V dropped 5 bases and J dropped 6; count of bases not matched to a gene: 7. Germline assignment: CDR1 LNHDA and CDR2 SQIVND (reference sequence). CDR3 length equals 15 residues. CDR3 sequence: CASSPLGQGANGYTF. The CDR3 region has the DNA TGTGCCAGTAGTCCCCTGGGACAGGGGGCTAATGGCTACACCTTC.

CDR3 loop: CASSPLQGPDEKLFF. As DNA, the CDR3 is TGTGCCAGCTCACCCCTACAGGGACCTGATGAAAAACTGTTTTTT. This chain uses TRBV18 with TRBJ1-4, with a tentative D call TRBD1 (6 bases). Trimming stripped 3 bases from V and 6 bases from J, with 14 bases between. Germline loops: CDR1 KGHSH, CDR2 LQKENI. This CDR3 has 15 amino acids.

The chain combines TRBV6-1 with TRBJ2-1, with 8 bases fitting TRBD1. CDR1 is MNHNS, CDR2 SASEGT, per germline. V lost 1 base, J lost 8 bases, and 7 bases stayed unmatched. This CDR3 is 15 amino acids long. As DNA, the CDR3 is TGTGCCAGCAGTGAAGGGATACAGGGGGGTGATGAGCAGTTCTTC. As protein: CASSEGIQGGDEQFF.

The chain has TRBV21-1 and TRBJ2-3; the table's D call of TRBD1 was not tested on the DNA. TRBV21-1 is reported as a pseudogene. The CDR3 is 19 amino acids. CDR3: CASSKGAKGWDRGTDTQYF. For the CDR3, the DNA is TGTGCCAGCAGCAAAGGCGCGAAAGGGTGGGACAGGGGGACGGATACGCAGTATTTT.

This rearrangement joins TRBV6-6 to TRBJ1-2, with D possibly matching TRBD1 (6 bases). Deletions cut 6 bases from V and 1 base from J, with 12 bases between. Per the germline V gene, CDR1 is MNHNY and CDR2 is SVGAGI (reference sequence). The CDR3 spans 14 residues. CDR3 nucleotide sequence: TGTGCCAGCAGACAGGGCACCCTTAACTATGGCTACACCTTC. Its translation: CASRQGTLNYGYTF.